The rows below give T cell receptor beta chains drawn from one sample of a study of blood T cell repertoires in COVID-19. Libraries were prepared by immunoSEQ multiplex PCR; TCRdb keeps only in-frame clonotypes and omits some of them. Altogether about 280,000 clones are present, 75% to 90% being singletons, with the ten largest covering 11%. Sequenced sample: peripheral blood. These receptors all come from an older woman with acute or convalescent COVID-19. CDR3s include the opening cysteine and the closing phenylalanine or tryptophan. Fields, in order: D gene, V gene, clone size, J gene, CDR3 protein, CDR3 DNA. A D gene is named only where the DNA matches it firmly. Expanded clones get a size class; other rows say once, few or many, or leave the size out.

.	TRBV3-1/TRBV3-2	.	TRBJ1-2	CASSHKARANYGYTF	TGTGCCAGCAGCCATAAGGCCAGGGCTAACTATGGCTACACCTTC
.	TRBV20-1	.	TRBJ2-5	CSARDMETQYF	TGCAGTGCTAGAGATATGGAGACCCAGTACTTC
.	TRBV25-1	.	TRBJ2-1	CASAGIRKRTNEQFF	TGTGCCAGCGCCGGAATCAGAAAGCGGACCAATGAGCAGTTCTTC
.	TRBV6-6	once	TRBJ1-1	CAGSGDSTEAFF	TGTGCCGGCAGCGGGGATAGCACTGAAGCTTTCTTT
.	TRBV7-9	.	TRBJ1-3	CASSGGHGNTIYF	TGTGCCAGCAGCGGGGGACACGGAAACACCATATATTTT
.	TRBV19	.	TRBJ1-2	CASSHRAPGYTF	TGTGCCAGTTCGCACAGGGCGCCGGGCTACACCTTC
.	TRBV6-4	.	TRBJ1-2	CASSDSIRGNYGYTF	TGTGCCAGCAGTGACTCGATTAGGGGAAACTATGGCTACACCTTC
TRBD1	TRBV5-1	.	TRBJ2-1	CASSLAGQGNEQFF	TGCGCCAGCAGCTTGGCCGGACAGGGCAATGAGCAGTTCTTC
.	TRBV6-1	once	TRBJ2-7	CASSEAPLSLGSYEQYF	TGTGCCAGCAGTGAAGCCCCACTGTCGCTTGGTTCCTACGAGCAGTACTTC
TRBD1	TRBV7-8	.	TRBJ1-2	CASSLERQGILGDGYTF	TGTGCCAGCAGCTTAGAGAGACAGGGTATCCTTGGGGATGGCTACACCTTC
.	TRBV7-2	.	TRBJ2-4	CASSSMGVAKNIQYF	TGTGCCAGCAGCTCCATGGGAGTAGCCAAAAACATTCAGTACTTC
.	TRBV11-2	.	TRBJ2-3	CASSPGLLTDTQYF	TGTGCCAGCAGCCCCGGACTACTTACAGATACGCAGTATTTT
.	TRBV6-5	.	TRBJ1-6	CASSWGQVNSPLHF	TGTGCCAGCAGTTGGGGCCAGGTTAATTCACCCCTCCACTTT
TRBD1	TRBV25-1	.	TRBJ2-7	CASSVSPGQILGQYF	TGTGCCAGCAGTGTGTCCCCGGGACAGATCCTAGGGCAGTACTTC
TRBD2	TRBV5-4	.	TRBJ2-3	CASSSRAGSRDTQYF	TGTGCCAGCAGCAGTAGAGCGGGGAGTCGAGATACGCAGTATTTT
.	TRBV3-1/TRBV3-2	.	TRBJ2-1	CASSARLPSSYNEQFF	TGTGCCAGCAGCGCCCGACTGCCCTCCTCCTACAATGAGCAGTTCTTC